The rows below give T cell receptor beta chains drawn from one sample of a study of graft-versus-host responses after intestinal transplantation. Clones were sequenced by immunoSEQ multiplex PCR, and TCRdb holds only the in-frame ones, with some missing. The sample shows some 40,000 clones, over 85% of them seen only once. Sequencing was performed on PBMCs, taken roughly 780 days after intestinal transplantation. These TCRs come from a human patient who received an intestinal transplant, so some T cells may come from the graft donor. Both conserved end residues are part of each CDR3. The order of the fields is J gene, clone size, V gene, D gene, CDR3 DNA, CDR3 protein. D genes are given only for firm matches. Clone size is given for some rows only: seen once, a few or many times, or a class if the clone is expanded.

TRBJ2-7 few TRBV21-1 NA TGTGCCAGCAGCAAAGTGGGGGCGCGGGACCCGAACTACTTC CASSKVGARDPNYF
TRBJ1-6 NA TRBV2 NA TGTGCCACGAGGGCAGGGAATTCACCCCTCCACTTT CATRAGNSPLHF
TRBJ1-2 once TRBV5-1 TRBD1 TGCGCCAGCAGCACCGGGACAGGGCTGTATGGCTACACCTTC CASSTGTGLYGYTF
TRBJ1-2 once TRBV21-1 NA TGTGCCAGCAGCAAAGTGTGGGGTTCCTATGGCTACACCTTC CASSKVWGSYGYTF
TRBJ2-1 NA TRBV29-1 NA TGCAGCGTTGATTTGAGGGATACCCCCTACAATGAGCAGTTCTTC CSVDLRDTPYNEQFF
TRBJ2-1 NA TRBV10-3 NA TGTGCCATCAGTGAGAGTACGTCTCTAAGCCATGAGCAGTTCTTC CAISESTSLSHEQFF
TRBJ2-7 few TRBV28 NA TGTGCCTCCGGGACACTCCTCGGAAAGCAGTACTTC CASGTLLGKQYF
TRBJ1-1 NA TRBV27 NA TGTGCCAGCAGTTTGATTGGGGTCGCTGAAGCTTTCTTT CASSLIGVAEAFF
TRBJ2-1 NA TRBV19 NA TGTGCCAGTAGTCTAGGGAGTAGCTCCTACAATGAGCAGTTCTTC CASSLGSSSYNEQFF
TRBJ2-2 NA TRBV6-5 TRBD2 TGTGCCAGCTCTCCCGCTAGCGGAATAACCGGGGAGCTGTTTTTT CASSPASGITGELFF
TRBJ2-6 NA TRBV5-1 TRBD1 TGCGCCAGCAGCTTGAGGGACGGCAGGGGGCGCTCCCTCAGAGCCAACGTCCTGACTTTC CASSLRDGRGRSLRANVLTF
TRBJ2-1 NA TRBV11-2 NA TGTGCCAGCAGCTTTAATTTTGGTGTTATTCGGGATGAGCAGTTCTTC CASSFNFGVIRDEQFF
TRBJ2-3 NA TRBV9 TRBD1 TGTGCCAGCAGCACAGGGGGGACGAGCACAGATACGCAGTATTTT CASSTGGTSTDTQYF
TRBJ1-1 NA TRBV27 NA TGTGCCAGCGCCCCAACAGGCAACACTGAAGCTTTCTTT CASAPTGNTEAFF
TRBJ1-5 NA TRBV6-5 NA TGTGCCAGCAGTATCGACCCGGGGGGGCAGCCCCAGCATTTT CASSIDPGGQPQHF
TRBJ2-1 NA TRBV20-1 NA TGCAGTGCTAATTTACGGGCTGAGCAGTTCTTC CSANLRAEQFF
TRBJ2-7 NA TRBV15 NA TGTGCCACCAGCAGAGCTCCCCGGGAGGGGGCATACTTC CATSRAPREGAYF
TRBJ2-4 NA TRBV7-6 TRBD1 TGTGCCAGCAGCCAGGGACAGCTTCTAGCCAAAAACATTCAGTACTTC CASSQGQLLAKNIQYF
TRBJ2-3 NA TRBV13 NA TGTGCCAGCAGCTTCGTGCGGGCAATCACAGATACGCAGTATTTT CASSFVRAITDTQYF
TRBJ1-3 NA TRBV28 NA TGTGCCAGCAGTTCATTTAACAGTGCTGGAAACACCATATATTTT CASSSFNSAGNTIYF
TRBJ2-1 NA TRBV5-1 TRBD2 TGCGCCAGCAGACAAGCGGGGGGCTCCTACAATGAGCAGTTCTTC CASRQAGGSYNEQFF
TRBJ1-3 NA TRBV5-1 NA TGCGCCAGCAGGCCCCTGGGAGGAAACACCATATATTTT CASRPLGGNTIYF
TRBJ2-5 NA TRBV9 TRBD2 TGTGCCAGCAGCGTAGGACTAGCGGGTCAGTTGGGAGAGACCCAGTACTTC CASSVGLAGQLGETQYF
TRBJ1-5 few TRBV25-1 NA TGTGCCAGCAGTATCAGCGGCCAGCCCCAGCATTTT CASSISGQPQHF
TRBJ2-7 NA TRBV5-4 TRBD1 TGTGCCAGCAGCTTGGAGGGACAGAACACCTACGAGCAGTACTTC CASSLEGQNTYEQYF
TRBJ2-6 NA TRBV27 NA TGTGCCAGCAGGGACTCTGGGGCCAACGTCCTGACTTTC CASRDSGANVLTF
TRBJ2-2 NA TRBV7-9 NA TGTGCCAGCAGGGCACCGGGCCAGAGTAGCACCGGGGAGCTGTTTTTT CASRAPGQSSTGELFF
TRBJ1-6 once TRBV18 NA TGTGCCAGCTCACGACCGACAGTCTATAATTCACCCCTCCACTTT CASSRPTVYNSPLHF
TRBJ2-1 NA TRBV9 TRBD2 TGTGCCAGCAGCGTATGGTACGGGACTAGCAGGAACAATGAGCAGTTCTTC CASSVWYGTSRNNEQFF
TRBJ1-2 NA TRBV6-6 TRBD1 TGTGCCGTACAGGGGCCCGCTAACTATGGCTACACCTTC CAVQGPANYGYTF
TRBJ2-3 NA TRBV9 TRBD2 TGTGCCAGCAGCGTAGAGGGAGGGAGCACAGATACGCAGTATTTT CASSVEGGSTDTQYF
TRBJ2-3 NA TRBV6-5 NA TGTGCCAGCAGTTACTTGGGCACAGATACGCAGTATTTT CASSYLGTDTQYF
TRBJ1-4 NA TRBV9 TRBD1 TGTGCCAGCAGCTTACAGGGGGCGACTAATGAAAAACTGTTTTTT CASSLQGATNEKLFF
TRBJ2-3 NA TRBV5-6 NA TGTGCCAGCAGCTTGAGGTCAGGGTACACAGATACGCAGTATTTT CASSLRSGYTDTQYF
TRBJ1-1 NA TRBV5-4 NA TGTGCCAGCAGCTTGGGGGCGGGGACTGAAGCTTTCTTT CASSLGAGTEAFF
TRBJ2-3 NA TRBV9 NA TGTGCCAGCAGCGTAGTTGGCGGAAGCACAGATACGCAGTATTTT CASSVVGGSTDTQYF
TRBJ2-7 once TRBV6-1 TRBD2 TGTGCCAGCAATGAGGGAGTATTTAGCGGGAGAGAGTCCTACGAGCAGTACTTC CASNEGVFSGRESYEQYF
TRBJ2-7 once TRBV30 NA TGTGCCTGGAGTGGAGACCTCTCCTACGAGCAGTACTTC CAWSGDLSYEQYF
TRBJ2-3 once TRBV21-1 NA TGTGCCAGCAGCAAAAGGACTAGCGGGGGGCCGGCAGATACGCAGTATTTT CASSKRTSGGPADTQYF
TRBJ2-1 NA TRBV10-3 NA TGTGCCATCAGTGAACAATTCCAGGGTGGCGATGAGCAGTTCTTC CAISEQFQGGDEQFF
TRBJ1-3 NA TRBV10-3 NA TGTGCCAGCAGCCGGGACACTGGAAACACCATATATTTT CASSRDTGNTIYF
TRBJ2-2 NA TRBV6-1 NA TGTGCCAGCAGGACCCGGACAGCGAACACCGGGGAGCTGTTTTTT CASRTRTANTGELFF
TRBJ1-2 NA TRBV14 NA TGTGCCAGCAGCCAAGATTTACGGGGGGCGATGAACTATGGCTACACCTTC CASSQDLRGAMNYGYTF
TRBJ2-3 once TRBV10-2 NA TGCGCCAGCAGTGAGTTGGGCGGATCCAGCACAGATACGCAGTATTTT CASSELGGSSTDTQYF
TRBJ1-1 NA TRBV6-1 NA TGTGCCAGCAGGCAGGGGTACACTGAAGCTTTCTTT CASRQGYTEAFF
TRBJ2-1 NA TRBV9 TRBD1 TGTGCCAGCAGCGCCGTTCAACAGGGGGCCCTCGCCAGTACGGGTTACAATGAGCAGTTCTTC CASSAVQQGALASTGYNEQFF
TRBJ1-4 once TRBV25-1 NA TGTGCCAGCAGTGAATTGCAGGGCGGTGAAAAACTGTTTTTT CASSELQGGEKLFF
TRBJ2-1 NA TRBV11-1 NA TGTGCCAGCAGCCACCTCAGGGTCCGCTCCTACAATGAGCAGTTCTTC CASSHLRVRSYNEQFF
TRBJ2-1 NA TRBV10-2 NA TGCGCCAGCAGCCTTATTTCCAGGGGGGCCGAGCAGTTCTTC CASSLISRGAEQFF
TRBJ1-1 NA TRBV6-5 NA TGTGCCAGCAGTTACAGGGTCGAGACTGAAGCTTTCTTT CASSYRVETEAFF
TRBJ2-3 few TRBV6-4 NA TGTGCCAGCAGTGACGGGAGCACAGATACGCAGTATTTT CASSDGSTDTQYF
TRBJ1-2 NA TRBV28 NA TGTGCCAGCAGTTTATCAGGGCCGAACTATGGCTACACCTTC CASSLSGPNYGYTF
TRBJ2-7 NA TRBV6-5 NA TGTGCCGCCCAGGGCAAGGGCTCCTACGAGCAGTACTTC CAAQGKGSYEQYF
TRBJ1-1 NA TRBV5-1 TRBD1 TGCGCCAGCAGCTTGGAGGGGGCGAACACTGAAGCTTTCTTT CASSLEGANTEAFF
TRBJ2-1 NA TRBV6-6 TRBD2 TGTGCCAGCAGTTACTCTAGCGGGAGGGCCAATGAGCAGTTCTTC CASSYSSGRANEQFF
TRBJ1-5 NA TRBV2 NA TGTGCCAGCAGGGCGCAGGGATTTGGCAATCAGCCCCAGCATTTT CASRAQGFGNQPQHF